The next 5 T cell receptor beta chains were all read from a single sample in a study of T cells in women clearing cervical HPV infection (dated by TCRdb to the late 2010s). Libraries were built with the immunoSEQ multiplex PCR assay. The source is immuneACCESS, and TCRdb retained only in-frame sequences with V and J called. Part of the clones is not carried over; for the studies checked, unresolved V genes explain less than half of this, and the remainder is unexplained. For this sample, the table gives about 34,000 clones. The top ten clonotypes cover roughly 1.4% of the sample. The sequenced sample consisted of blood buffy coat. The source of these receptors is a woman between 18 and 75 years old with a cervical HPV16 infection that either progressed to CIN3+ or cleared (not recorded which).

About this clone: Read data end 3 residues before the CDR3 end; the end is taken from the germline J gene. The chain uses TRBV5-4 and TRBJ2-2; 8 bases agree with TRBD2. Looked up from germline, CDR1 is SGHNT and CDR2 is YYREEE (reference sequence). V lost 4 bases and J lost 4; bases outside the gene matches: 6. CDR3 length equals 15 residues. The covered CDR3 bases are TGTGCCAGCAGCAGGGGACTAGTCTCCACCGGGGAG. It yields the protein CASSRGLVSTGE. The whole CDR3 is CASSRGLVSTGELFF.

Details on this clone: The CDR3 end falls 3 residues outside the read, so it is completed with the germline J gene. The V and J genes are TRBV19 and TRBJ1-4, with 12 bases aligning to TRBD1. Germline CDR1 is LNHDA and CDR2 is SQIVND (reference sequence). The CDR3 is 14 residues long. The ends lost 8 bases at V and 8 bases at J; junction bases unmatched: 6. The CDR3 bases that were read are TGTGCCAGTTTGAGGGGGACAGGGGGCGAAAAA. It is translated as CASLRGTGGEK. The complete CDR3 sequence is CASLRGTGGEKLFF.

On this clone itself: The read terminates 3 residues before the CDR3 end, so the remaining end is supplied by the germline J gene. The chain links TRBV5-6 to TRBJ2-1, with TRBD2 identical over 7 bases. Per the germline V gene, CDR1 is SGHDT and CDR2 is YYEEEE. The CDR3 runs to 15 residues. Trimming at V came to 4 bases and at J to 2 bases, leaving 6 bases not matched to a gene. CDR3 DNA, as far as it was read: TGTGCCAGCAGCGAGAACGGGGGGACCTACAATGAG. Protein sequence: CASSENGGTYNE. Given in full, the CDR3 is CASSENGGTYNEQFF.

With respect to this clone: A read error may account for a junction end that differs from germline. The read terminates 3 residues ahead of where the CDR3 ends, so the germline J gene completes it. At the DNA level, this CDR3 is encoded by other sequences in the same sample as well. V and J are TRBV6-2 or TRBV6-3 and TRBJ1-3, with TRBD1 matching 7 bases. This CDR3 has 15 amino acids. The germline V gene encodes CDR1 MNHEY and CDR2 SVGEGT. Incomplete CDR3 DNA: TGTGCCAGCAGTCGACAGGGAAGCACTGGAAACACA. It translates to CASSRQGSTGNT. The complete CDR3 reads CASSRQGSTGNTIYF.

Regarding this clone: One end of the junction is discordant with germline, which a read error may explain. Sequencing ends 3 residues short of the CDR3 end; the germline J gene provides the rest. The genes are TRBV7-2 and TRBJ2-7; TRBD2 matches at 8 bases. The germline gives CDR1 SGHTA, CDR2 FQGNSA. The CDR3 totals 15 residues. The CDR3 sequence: CASILNPGGGGEQYF. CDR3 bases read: TGTGCCAGCATCTTAAACCCGGGGGGGGGAGGCGAG.